The 17 T cell receptor beta chains given below trace back to one sample, sequenced in a study of blood T cell repertoires in COVID-19. The assay was immunoSEQ multiplex PCR, and TCRdb's table has in-frame clones only and misses some. The data hold 90,000 to 120,000 clones, with around 92% observed a single time. The sample taken for sequencing was peripheral blood. These receptors came from a man aged 40-50 years with active or convalescent COVID-19.

This clone was found once. This chain connects TRBV5-1 to TRBJ2-2, with TRBD2 as a possible D gene (6 bases). Germline CDR1 SGHRS, CDR2 YFSETQ. Trimming removed 1 base at V and 1 base at J, with 14 bases between. The CDR3 is 17 amino acids. The CDR3 loop is CASSLSPGLLNTGELFF. The CDR3 DNA is TGCGCCAGCAGCTTGTCCCCGGGACTCCTGAACACCGGGGAGCTGTTTTTT.

This rearrangement joins TRBV7-9 to TRBJ2-5; TRBD1 might be the D (5 bases). V lost 4 bases, J lost 5 bases, and 8 bases lay in between. From germline, CDR1 is SEHNR and CDR2 FQNEAQ (reference sequence). The CDR3 totals 12 residues. The CDR3 here is CASSWTSETQYF. The CDR3 DNA sequence: TGTGCCAGCAGCTGGACATCGGAGACCCAGTACTTC.

The rearrangement uses TRBV7-9 and TRBJ1-1; TRBD1 matches 10 bases. The V gene's germline CDR1 is SEHNR and CDR2 FQNEAQ (reference sequence). This CDR3 spans 15 amino acids. V was clipped by 5 bases and J by 3 bases; unmatched bases: 6. CDR3 amino acids: CASSSRDRGDTEAFF. Written as DNA, the CDR3 is TGTGCCAGCAGCAGCCGGGACAGGGGTGACACTGAAGCTTTCTTT. The full variable domain, rest sourced from reference TRBV7-9 and TRBJ1-1, is DTGVSQNPRHKITKRGQNVTFRCDPISEHNRLYWYRQTLGQGPEFLTYFQNEAQLEKSRLLSDRFSAERPKGSFSTLEIQRTEQGDSAMYLCASSSRDRGDTEAFFGQGTRLTVV.

The chain uses TRBV18 and TRBJ2-7; 8 bases are a match to TRBD2. V dropped 2 bases and J dropped 0; count of bases not matched to a gene: 3. Germline V gene sequence: CDR1 KGHSH, CDR2 LQKENI. CDR3 length equals 15 residues. CDR3 DNA sequence: TGTGCCAGCTCACCATCAAGCGGGAGCTCCTACGAGCAGTACTTC. Translated, it gives CASSPSSGSSYEQYF.

This sequence joins TRBV5-4 and TRBJ1-2, with D tentatively TRBD1 (6 bases). The ends were cut back, 0 bases at V and 4 bases at J, with 7 bases in the middle. Germline V CDR1 and CDR2: SGHNT, YYREEE (reference sequence). The CDR3 loop spans 13 amino acids. The CDR3 coding sequence is TGTGCCAGCAGCTTGGAACAGGGCTATGGCTACACCTTC. Protein: CASSLEQGYGYTF.

This clone has a single count. The CDR3 DNA is TGTGCCAGCTCACGACAAGAGAGGGGGCCTACTGAAGCTTTCTTT. It specifies CASSRQERGPTEAFF. The chain combines TRBV18 with TRBJ1-1; 7 bases are a match to TRBD1. CDR1 KGHSH and CDR2 LQKENI come from the germline V gene. V gave up 4 bases and J gave up 5 bases; unmatched junction bases: 10. The CDR3 runs 15 residues.

The rearrangement links TRBV9 to TRBJ2-1, with D maybe TRBD1 (5 bases). CDR3 size: 14 residues. Deletions cut 3 bases from V and 5 bases from J, with 12 bases between. Germline values: CDR1 SGDLS, CDR2 YYNGEE. The CDR3 reads CASSDWQGNNEQFF. CDR3 DNA sequence: TGTGCCAGCAGCGATTGGCAGGGTAACAATGAGCAGTTCTTC.

This chain connects TRBV29-1 to TRBJ2-5; D not resolved. The ends were cut back, 4 bases at V and 1 base at J, with 4 bases in the middle. Germline CDR1 SQVTM, CDR2 ANQGSEA. This CDR3 has 11 residues. For the CDR3, the DNA is TGCAGCGTTGCGGGCCAAGAGACCCAGTACTTC. It encodes CSVAGQETQYF.

V is TRBV3-1 (or the pseudogene TRBV3-2) and J is TRBJ1-6; unclear D gene. The CDR3 has 18 residues. The V end lost 4 bases, the J end lost 0 bases, and 16 bases lay between the germline ends. Germline V gene data show CDR1 as LGHDT and CDR2 as YNNKEL (reference sequence). The CDR3 is CASSLGEIRSSYNSPLHF. The CDR3 DNA reads TGTGCCAGCAGCCTCGGAGAGATCAGAAGCTCCTATAATTCACCCCTCCACTTT.

This clone was seen more than once but under ten times. The gene calls are TRBV7-8 and TRBJ1-1; D possibly corresponds to TRBD1 (5 bases). Trimming took 5 bases from V and 0 from J, leaving 10 bases between them. The CDR3 runs 14 residues. Germline V gene data show CDR1 as SGHVS and CDR2 as FQNEAQ. The CDR3, as DNA: TGTGCCAGCAGCCAAGGGGATATGAACACTGAAGCTTTCTTT. As protein: CASSQGDMNTEAFF.

This clone was detected once. V is TRBV28 and J is TRBJ1-3; perhaps TRBD1 as D (5 bases). The CDR3 is made up of 14 amino acids. Trimming stripped 2 bases from V and 4 bases from J, with 9 bases between. CDR1 is MDHEN and CDR2 is SYDVKM in the germline V gene. The CDR3: CASSLLKGGNTIYF. The CDR3 nucleotides read TGTGCCAGCAGTTTACTCAAGGGGGGAAACACCATATATTTT. Full variable domain (rest looked up from reference TRBV28 and TRBJ1-3): DVKVTQSSRYLVKRTGEKVFLECVQDMDHENMFWYRQDPGLGLRLIYFSYDVKMKEKGDIPEGYSVSREKKERFSLILESASTNQTSMYLCASSLLKGGNTIYFGEGSWLTVV.

As for this clone: The junction differs from germline at one of its ends, possibly a read error. The chain has TRBV10-1 and TRBJ2-3; tentatively, D is TRBD2 (6 bases). Germline lookup yields CDR1 WNHNN and CDR2 SYGVQD (reference sequence). This CDR3 is 17 amino acids long. The DNA of the CDR3 is TGCGCCAGCAGTGAGCGACCCTGGGGGGTCCTGACAGTTACGCAGTATTTT. It codes for CASSERPWGVLTVTQYF.

The chain recombines TRBV4-1 with TRBJ2-7; 8 bases line up with TRBD2. J lost 0 bases, V lost 5 bases, and 9 bases had no gene match. The germline gives CDR1 MGHRA, CDR2 YSYEKL. The CDR3 is made up of 16 amino acids. The CDR3, as DNA: TGCGCCAGCAGCTCCCAACCACTAGCGGTCTCCTACGAGCAGTACTTC. It encodes CASSSQPLAVSYEQYF.

The chain links TRBV13 to TRBJ1-1; D ambiguous. Germline lookup yields CDR1 PRHDT and CDR2 FYEKMQ (reference sequence). The CDR3 runs to 14 residues. The V and J ends lost 6 bases and 10 bases respectively, with 21 bases between them. The CDR3 sequence: CASRRTIVGMRAFF. As DNA, the CDR3 is TGTGCCAGCAGGCGGACTATCGTAGGGATGAGAGCTTTCTTT.

The V gene is TRBV10-3, the J gene TRBJ1-1; D unclear. This CDR3 comprises 14 residues. Trimming left V 0 bases short and J 1 base short, with 6 bases between. The germline V gene has CDR1 ENHRY and CDR2 SYGVKD. CDR3 residues: CAISESGENTEAFF. CDR3 coding DNA: TGTGCCATCAGTGAGTCCGGGGAGAACACTGAAGCTTTCTTT.

This clone appeared once. The rearrangement uses TRBV6-5 and TRBJ1-5; TRBD1 is a possible D gene (6 bases). Trimming pared 0 bases from V and 16 bases from J, leaving 16 bases between. This CDR3 is 13 amino acids long. CDR1 MNHEY and CDR2 SVGAGI come from the germline V gene. The CDR3 region has the DNA TGTGCCAGCAGTTACTCGGTGGACAGACCACAACATTTT. This codes for CASSYSVDRPQHF.

This clone was counted once. The genes are TRBV24-1 and TRBJ2-1, with TRBD2 matching 13 bases. This CDR3 has 16 amino acids. In germline, CDR1 is KGHDR, CDR2 SFDVKD. Germline trimming cut 5 bases from V and 8 bases from J; bases unmatched to any gene: 8. DNA of the CDR3: TGTGCCACCAGTGGTACTAGCGGGAGGGCCTGGGATGAGCAGTTCTTC. It encodes CATSGTSGRAWDEQFF.